What follows describes a single T cell receptor beta chain. Its specificity is not known. CDR3 size: 11 residues. CDR1 and CDR2 from the germline V gene are DFQATT and SNEGSKA (reference sequence). After removal of 6 bases from V and 7 bases from J, the junction contained 6 bases not matched to a gene. Only in-frame clones appear in the TCRdb table, and some are missing; sequencing was by immunoSEQ multiplex PCR. The profile shows roughly 16,000 clones, about 75% of them singletons. This entry belongs to a study of tumor-infiltrating lymphocytes in localized non-small cell lung cancer. Study context: The cohort mixed smokers and never-smokers, several histologies, and some post-neoadjuvant-chemotherapy samples. The study, taken as a whole, reports: Technical variation could not be separated from intratumor heterogeneity here.

Sequenced input: lung tumor tissue. This chain uses TRBV20-1 with TRBJ2-7; TRBD2 aligns across 7 bases. The TCR was taken from a human donor with non-small cell lung cancer. CDR3 region: CSAGTTWEQYF. The CDR3 DNA reads TGCAGTGCCGGGACTACGTGGGAGCAGTACTTC.